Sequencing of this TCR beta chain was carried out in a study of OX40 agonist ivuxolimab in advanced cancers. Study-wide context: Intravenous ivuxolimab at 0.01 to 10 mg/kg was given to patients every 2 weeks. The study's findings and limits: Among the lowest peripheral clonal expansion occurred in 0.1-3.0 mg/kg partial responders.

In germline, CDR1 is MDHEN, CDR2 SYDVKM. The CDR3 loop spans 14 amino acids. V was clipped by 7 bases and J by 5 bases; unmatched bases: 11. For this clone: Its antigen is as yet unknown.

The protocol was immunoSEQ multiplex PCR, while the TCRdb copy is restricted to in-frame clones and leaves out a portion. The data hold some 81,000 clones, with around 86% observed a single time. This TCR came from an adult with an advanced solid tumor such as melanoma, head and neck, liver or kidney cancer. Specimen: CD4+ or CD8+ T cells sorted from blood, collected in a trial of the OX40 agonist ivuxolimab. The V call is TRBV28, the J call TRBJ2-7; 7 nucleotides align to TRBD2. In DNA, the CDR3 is TGTGCCAGCATAGGTGCGGGAGATCCCCACGAGCAGTACTTC. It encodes CASIGAGDPHEQYF.